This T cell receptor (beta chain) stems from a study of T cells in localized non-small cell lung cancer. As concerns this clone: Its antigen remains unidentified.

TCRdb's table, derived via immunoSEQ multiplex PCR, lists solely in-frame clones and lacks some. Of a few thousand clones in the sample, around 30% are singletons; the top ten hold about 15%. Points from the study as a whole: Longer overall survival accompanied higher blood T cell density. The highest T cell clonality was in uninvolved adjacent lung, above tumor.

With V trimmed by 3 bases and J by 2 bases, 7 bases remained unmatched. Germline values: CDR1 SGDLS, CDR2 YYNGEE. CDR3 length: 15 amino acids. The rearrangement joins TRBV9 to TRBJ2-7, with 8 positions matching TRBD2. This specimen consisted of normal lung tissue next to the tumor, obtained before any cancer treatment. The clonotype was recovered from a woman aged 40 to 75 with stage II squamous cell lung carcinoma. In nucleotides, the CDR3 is TGTGCCAGCAGCGCCTTAGCGGGGCCAACCTACGAGCAGTACTTC. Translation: CASSALAGPTYEQYF.